The 27 T cell receptor beta chains below all came from one sample that was sequenced in a study of shared clonotypes between healthy human individuals. Profiling relied on immunoSEQ multiplex PCR, and the TCRdb table lists in-frame clones only, not all of them. The table includes approximately 2,000,000 clones, 85% to 95% detected once. Naive CD8 cells were CD45RO-negative, positively selected for CCR7, excluding terminally differentiated effector memory CD45RA+ cells. The sequenced sample consisted of naive CD8+ T cells from PBMCs. All receptors derive from a man between 18 and 29 years old in good health. Some clones in this sample may be carry-over from other donors' samples.

The gene calls are TRBV5-4 and TRBJ1-3; possible D gene TRBD1, 5 bases. CDR1 is SGHNT and CDR2 is YYREEE in the germline V gene (reference sequence). The CDR3 length is 15 residues. Trimming removed 5 bases at V and 4 bases at J, with 16 bases between. The CDR3 region is CASRDGPGMGNTIYF. Written as DNA, the CDR3 is TGTGCCAGCAGGGATGGGCCAGGGATGGGAAACACCATATATTTT.

The gene calls are TRBV6-5 and TRBJ2-7; possibly TRBD2 for D (5 bases). The germline CDR1 and CDR2 sequences are MNHEY and SVGAGI. Deletions cut 4 bases from V and 0 bases from J, with 10 bases between. This CDR3 is 14 amino acids long. The CDR3 loop reads CASSWTAGSYEQYF. The CDR3 DNA follows: TGTGCCAGCAGTTGGACTGCGGGCTCCTACGAGCAGTACTTC.

This rearrangement joins TRBV7-9 to TRBJ2-1; no firm D call. V lost 10 bases and J lost 7, with 11 bases in between. CDR1 is SEHNR and CDR2 is FQNEAQ in the germline V gene (reference sequence). The CDR3 contains 11 residues. DNA of the CDR3: TGTGCCATAAGGCGGTTTAATGAGCAGTTCTTC. Translation gives CAIRRFNEQFF.

Concerning this clone: Distinct nucleotide sequences in the sample also encode this CDR3. V is TRBV27 and J is TRBJ2-5; TRBD1 matches 9 bases. This CDR3 region has 16 residues. The V segment lost 0 bases and the J segment 3 bases; nucleotides outside the gene matches: 5. Germline V gene lookup returns CDR1 MNHEY and CDR2 SMNVEV (reference sequence). The CDR3 loop reads CASSLSPGTGKETQYF. The CDR3 DNA is TGTGCCAGCAGTTTATCCCCGGGGACAGGGAAAGAGACCCAGTACTTC.

The rearrangement uses TRBV27 and TRBJ2-3, with TRBD1 matching over 9 bases. V lost 5 bases, J lost 2 bases, and 5 bases stayed unmatched. The CDR3 is 15 amino acids. Germline loops: CDR1 MNHEY, CDR2 SMNVEV (reference sequence). The CDR3 region is CASSPQGADTDTQYF. DNA of the CDR3: TGTGCCAGCAGTCCACAGGGGGCGGACACAGATACGCAGTATTTT.

The gene calls are TRBV6-1 and TRBJ1-2; tentative D call: TRBD1 (5 bases). The CDR3 extends over 14 amino acids. CDR1 is MNHNS and CDR2 is SASEGT in the germline V gene. Trimming took off 5 bases at V and 2 bases at J, with 12 bases between the two ends. CDR3 region: CASSPGNSNYGYTF. Written as DNA, the CDR3 is TGTGCCAGCAGTCCAGGGAATTCCAACTATGGCTACACCTTC.

This chain joins TRBV2 and TRBJ2-3; 8 nucleotides align to TRBD1. V lost 4 bases to trimming and J lost 0 bases; unmatched junction nucleotides: 6. CDR3 size: 16 residues. Germline V CDR1 and CDR2: SNHLY, FYNNEI. Here the CDR3 reads CASSGWDRPSTDTQYF. The DNA for the CDR3 is TGTGCCAGCAGTGGATGGGACAGGCCTAGCACAGATACGCAGTATTTT.

The chain recombines TRBV27 with TRBJ2-7, with TRBD2 matching over 8 bases. The CDR3 runs 13 residues. Germline CDR1 reads MNHEY; CDR2 reads SMNVEV (reference sequence). After removal of 5 bases from V and 7 bases from J, the junction contained 7 bases not matched to a gene. The DNA of the CDR3 is TGTGCCAGCAGTGGGCGACTAGCGAAAGAGCAGTACTTC. Protein: CASSGRLAKEQYF.

The chain uses TRBV9 and TRBJ1-2; a weak D match, TRBD1 (6 bases). The CDR3 extends over 15 amino acids. Germline lookup yields CDR1 SGDLS and CDR2 YYNGEE. The ends were cut back, 0 bases at V and 6 bases at J, with 15 bases in the middle. CDR3 sequence reads: CASSVEPNREDGYTF. Written as DNA, the CDR3 is TGTGCCAGCAGCGTAGAGCCTAACAGGGAAGATGGCTACACCTTC.

A single count supports this clone. The chain joins TRBV7-9 to TRBJ1-2, with a weak D call TRBD1 (5 bases). The CDR3 has 14 residues. Trimming removed 3 bases from V and 3 bases from J, with 11 bases in between. Germline V lookup: CDR1 SEHNR, CDR2 FQNEAQ (reference sequence). Written as DNA, the CDR3 is TGTGCCAGCAGCTTTGGCAGGGAGCACTATGGCTACACCTTC. Encoded protein: CASSFGREHYGYTF.

The V gene is TRBV6-5, the J gene TRBJ2-7, with TRBD1 matching over 12 bases. Germline CDR1 is MNHEY and CDR2 is SVGAGI. The CDR3 is 15 amino acids. With V trimmed by 0 bases and J by 6 bases, 3 bases remained unmatched. Here the CDR3 DNA reads TGTGCCAGCAGTTACTCAGGGACAGGGGGCGCCGAGCAGTACTTC. Translating it yields CASSYSGTGGAEQYF.

Points on this clone: The sample holds other DNA sequences that translate to the same CDR3. The chain combines TRBV7-9 with TRBJ2-7; D possibly corresponds to TRBD2 (5 bases). Trimming removed 1 base at V and 3 bases at J, with 10 bases between. The CDR3 extends over 14 amino acids. Germline V lookup: CDR1 SEHNR, CDR2 FQNEAQ (reference sequence). CDR3 sequence (DNA): TGTGCCAGCAGCTTAGGCGGGTCACACTACGAGCAGTACTTC. It yields the protein CASSLGGSHYEQYF.

This clone was recorded a few times. The rearrangement links TRBV10-3 to TRBJ1-3; D perhaps matches TRBD1 (6 bases). Germline CDR1 reads ENHRY; CDR2 reads SYGVKD. CDR3 length: 18 residues. Trimming shortened V by 3 bases and J by 0 bases, and 18 bases separated the two germline ends. CDR3 loop: CAISDISRTVYSGNTIYF. In DNA form, the CDR3 reads TGTGCCATCAGTGATATCAGCCGGACAGTCTACTCTGGAAACACCATATATTTT.

J is TRBJ2-3 and V is TRBV7-9; D is undetermined. CDR1 and CDR2 (germline): SEHNR, FQNEAQ (reference sequence). This CDR3 has 16 residues. V was pared by 1 base and J by 1 base, with 12 bases between. CDR3 bases: TGTGCCAGCAGCTTAGTGCCCAGGCTCGGCACAGATACGCAGTATTTT. This sequence encodes CASSLVPRLGTDTQYF.

The rearrangement links TRBV21-1 to TRBJ1-5; TRBD1, the table's D call, lacks a check against the DNA. TRBV21-1 is termed a pseudogene. The CDR3 loop spans 16 amino acids. The CDR3 DNA follows: TGTGCCAGCACCCTTAATGAATCGACAGGAAAGGCGCCCCAGCATTTT. Its translation is CASTLNESTGKAPQHF.

The CDR3 coding sequence is TGTGCCACCCGGGTCGCCCTCGGGTACTACGAGCAGTACTTC. Its translation is CATRVALGYYEQYF. This rearrangement joins TRBV6-5 to TRBJ2-7; D is ambiguous. The CDR3 extends over 14 amino acids. Trimming took 10 bases from V and 3 from J, leaving 19 bases between them. Germline lookup yields CDR1 MNHEY and CDR2 SVGAGI.

The genes are TRBV28 and TRBJ2-1; maybe TRBD2 (5 bases). The V and J ends lost 2 bases and 7 bases respectively, with 12 bases between them. Per germline, CDR1 MDHEN and CDR2 SYDVKM. The CDR3 length is 14 residues. The CDR3 sequence: CASSLIFGENEQFF. The CDR3, as DNA: TGTGCCAGCAGTTTAATCTTCGGGGAGAATGAGCAGTTCTTC.

The chain combines TRBV6-1 with TRBJ2-7; weak D call: TRBD1 (7 bases). Germline V gives CDR1 MNHNS, CDR2 SASEGT. The CDR3 consists of 16 residues. V was trimmed by 4 bases and J by 1 base, leaving 17 bases between them. The CDR3 DNA is TGTGCCAGCAGTGGGGGGGACAGATCCCTTTCCTACGAGCAGTACTTC. Translating it yields CASSGGDRSLSYEQYF.

This sequence joins TRBV6-1 and TRBJ2-1; the D gene is possibly TRBD1 (5 bases). Per germline, CDR1 MNHNS and CDR2 SASEGT. V was trimmed by 4 bases and J by 5 bases, leaving 18 bases between them. The length of the CDR3 is 16 residues. The chain's CDR3 is CASSVTPGLGDNEQFF. The CDR3 DNA is TGTGCCAGCAGTGTTACGCCAGGCTTAGGGGACAATGAGCAGTTCTTC.

This chain joins TRBV7-9 and TRBJ2-3; D is undetermined. V lost 5 bases and J 0 bases, leaving 9 bases between the germline ends. The CDR3 length is 14 residues. CDR1 is SEHNR and CDR2 is FQNEAQ in the germline V gene (reference sequence). Written as DNA, the CDR3 is TGTGCCAGCAGCCCCGATTCCAGCACAGATACGCAGTATTTT. Translation: CASSPDSSTDTQYF. Full variable domain (outside the CDR3, taken from reference TRBV7-9 and TRBJ2-3): DTGVSQNPRHKITKRGQNVTFRCDPISEHNRLYWYRQTLGQGPEFLTYFQNEAQLEKSRLLSDRFSAERPKGSFSTLEIQRTEQGDSAMYLCASSPDSSTDTQYFGPGTRLTVL.

The J gene is TRBJ2-6, the V gene TRBV7-9, with 7 bases aligning to TRBD1. Germline CDR1 and CDR2: SEHNR and FQNEAQ (reference sequence). Trimming at V came to 4 bases and at J to 0 bases, leaving 6 bases not matched to a gene. This CDR3 comprises 17 residues. CDR3: CASSSRTGSSGANVLTF. DNA of the CDR3: TGTGCCAGCAGCTCGCGGACAGGTTCCTCTGGGGCCAACGTCCTGACTTTC.

This chain uses TRBV6-7 with TRBJ1-5; TRBD1 aligns across 7 bases. TRBV6-7 is reported as an ORF; its role is uncertain. The CDR3 totals 16 residues. The trim removed 3 bases at V and 6 bases at J, leaving 11 bases unmatched. The CDR3 sequence is CASSYADRWMCQPQHF. In DNA, the CDR3 is TGTGCCAGCAGTTATGCGGACAGGTGGATGTGTCAGCCCCAGCATTTT.

This chain joins TRBV13 and TRBJ2-5; 10 bases map to TRBD2. CDR3 length: 16 residues. Germline loops: CDR1 PRHDT, CDR2 FYEKMQ (reference sequence). Trimming at V came to 5 bases and at J to 1 base, leaving 7 bases not matched to a gene. The CDR3: CASSPSSGRGQETQYF. CDR3 bases: TGTGCCAGCAGCCCATCTAGCGGGAGAGGCCAAGAGACCCAGTACTTC.

This rearrangement joins TRBV9 to TRBJ1-4; D gene unclear. The CDR3 runs to 15 residues. V was cut by 3 bases and J by 3 bases, with 12 bases left in between. Germline-derived CDR1 and CDR2 are SGDLS and YYNGEE. The CDR3 DNA is TGTGCCAGCAGCGCCGCGTTCGGGGCTAATGAAAAACTGTTTTTT. This gives the protein CASSAAFGANEKLFF.

This sequence joins TRBV6-5 and TRBJ1-4; a weak D match, TRBD1 (5 bases). Trimming removed 2 bases from V and 7 bases from J, with 14 bases in between. Germline values: CDR1 MNHEY, CDR2 SVGAGI. The CDR3 is made up of 15 amino acids. In nucleotides, the CDR3 is TGTGCCAGCAGTTACAAAAGGGGCTTTTTTGAAAAACTGTTTTTT. Translated: CASSYKRGFFEKLFF.

This clone was seen once. The rearrangement links TRBV4-2 to TRBJ2-1; TRBD2 agrees at 11 bases. Germline V gene sequence: CDR1 LGHNA, CDR2 YNFKEQ. V shed 0 bases and J 6 bases; nucleotides not matched to a gene: 10. CDR3 length: 18 residues. As DNA, the CDR3 is TGTGCCAGCAGCCAAGAGACTAGCGGGACGATGGGTGGCAATGAGCAGTTCTTC. Its protein is CASSQETSGTMGGNEQFF.

The chain combines TRBV5-4 with TRBJ2-3, with 10 bases aligning to TRBD2. This CDR3 contains 16 residues. Germline trimming cut 5 bases from V and 0 bases from J; bases unmatched to any gene: 6. CDR1 is SGHNT and CDR2 is YYREEE in the germline V gene (reference sequence). The DNA of the CDR3 is TGTGCCAGCAGTCCAGGACTAGCGGTTAGCACAGATACGCAGTATTTT. It yields the protein CASSPGLAVSTDTQYF. The full variable domain, rest sourced from reference TRBV5-4 and TRBJ2-3, is ETGVTQSPTHLIKTRGQQVTLRCSSQSGHNTVSWYQQALGQGPQFIFQYYREEENGRGNFPPRFSGLQFPNYSSELNVNALELDDSALYLCASSPGLAVSTDTQYFGPGTRLTVL.